This T cell receptor (beta chain) is from a study of metastatic and nonmetastatic thyroid tumors. Authors' methods: Construction of a distant-metastasis classifier for papillary thyroid cancer relied on CDR3 differences across clinicopathological groups. TCRdb reassembled clones from the PCR reads with MiXCR. The V and J calls and clone size come from TCRdb's table, not from the authors' own analysis. The sample includes just over 20,000 clones, 10% to 15% seen only once; the top ten take roughly 6.2%. About this clone itself: Its antigen is currently unknown.

Findings of the study overall: A significant increase in TCR beta diversity was reportedly seen in malignant thyroid tumors relative to benign nodules, in blood and tumor.

The CDR3 length is 12 residues. The V gene lost 2 bases and the J gene lost 6 bases, with 9 bases spanning the gap. Germline V lookup: CDR1 SGHDT, CDR2 YYEEEE. No patient received treatment before thyroid surgery. The chain couples TRBV5-6 to TRBJ2-7; D call uncertain. The sample comprised blood. This receptor was identified in a male donor with papillary thyroid cancer or a benign thyroid nodule (not recorded which). Some clones in this sample may be carry-over from other donors' samples. The CDR3 is CASSFSSIEQYF. CDR3 sequence (DNA): TGTGCCAGCAGCTTTTCTTCTATCGAGCAGTACTTC.